Shown below are 30 T cell receptor beta chains from a single sample sequenced in a study of Graves' ophthalmopathy and Graves' hyperthyroidism. RNA transcripts were the template, and TCR beta CDR3 regions were amplified from them. Second-round multiplex PCR came after first-round RT-PCR with HTBI primers. TCRdb recomputed calls from the multiplex PCR reads with MiXCR, one row per CDR3 protein. The sample yields hundreds of thousands of distinct CDR3 sequences, around 15% seen once. The sequencing sample was made of blood. The receptors were sampled from a woman under 40 with Graves' ophthalmopathy.

This clonotype was recorded at least ten times. One end of the junction does not line up with germline, which may come from a read error. The chain carries TRBV4-1 and TRBJ1-1, with D perhaps TRBD1 (5 bases). There are 12 residues in the CDR3. Germline V gene data show CDR1 as MGHRA and CDR2 as YSYEKL. CDR3 in amino acids: CASKEGNTEASF. The CDR3 nucleotides read TGCGCCAGCAAGGAGGGGAACACTGAAGCTTCCTTT.

Ten or more counts support this clonotype. J is TRBJ2-7 and V is TRBV6-1; possibly TRBD2 for D (5 bases). CDR3 length: 14 amino acids. Germline CDR1 and CDR2: MNHNS and SASEGT. Trimming shortened V by 5 bases and J by 4 bases, and 15 bases separated the two germline ends. This CDR3 reads CASSTKRWGYEQYF. The CDR3 coding sequence is TGTGCCAGCAGTACGAAGCGGTGGGGTTACGAGCAGTACTTC.

The sample holds many counts of this clonotype. The chain joins TRBV2 to TRBJ1-2; 8 nucleotides match TRBD1. Germline CDR1 reads SNHLY; CDR2 reads FYNNEI. Trimming at V came to 7 bases and at J to 0 bases, leaving 16 bases not matched to a gene. This CDR3 comprises 18 residues. The CDR3: CASIQRSGGASANYGYTF. The CDR3 bases are TGTGCCAGCATCCAAAGGTCAGGGGGCGCTTCGGCTAACTATGGCTACACCTTC.

This clonotype occurred many times. The V and J genes are TRBV27 and TRBJ1-6; possibly TRBD1 for D (5 bases). Germline CDR1 and CDR2: MNHEY and SMNVEV (reference sequence). The V end was cut by 4 bases, the J end by 14 bases, with 21 bases between. This CDR3 comprises 15 residues. As DNA, the CDR3 is TGTGCCAGCAGTTCGCCGGGACCGGGGAGCCCCACCCTCCACTTT. Protein sequence: CASSSPGPGSPTLHF.

This clonotype has at least ten counts. The chain recombines TRBV7-9 with TRBJ2-7; the D is unclear. V shed 7 bases and J shed 6 bases, with 13 bases lying between them. From germline, CDR1 is SEHNR and CDR2 FQNEAQ (reference sequence). The CDR3 spans 12 residues. CDR3 residues: CASTNLGFEQYF. The CDR3 DNA is TGTGCCAGCACCAACTTAGGGTTCGAGCAGTACTTC.

The J gene is TRBJ1-4, the V gene TRBV7-8; 8 bases are shared with TRBD1. Per the germline V gene, CDR1 is SGHVS and CDR2 is FQNEAQ. With 6 bases clipped from V and 5 bases from J, the junction kept 8 bases outside the gene matches. This CDR3 region has 15 residues. CDR3 coding DNA: TGTGCCAGCAGACCGGGGACAGGAGCGAATGAAAAACTGTTTTTT. The encoded protein is CASRPGTGANEKLFF.

This clonotype was recorded many times. This chain joins TRBV5-1 and TRBJ2-5, with no clear D. The CDR3 is 17 amino acids. V dropped 0 bases and J dropped 1 base, with 16 bases sitting between them. CDR1 is SGHRS and CDR2 is YFSETQ in the germline V gene. In DNA form, the CDR3 reads TGCGCCAGCAGCTTGGGGCCCCAGCGTATTCTCCAAGAGACCCAGTACTTC. This encodes CASSLGPQRILQETQYF.

This clonotype was picked up many times. This chain links TRBV12-3 or TRBV12-4 with TRBJ1-2; D is perhaps TRBD1 (6 bases). There are 10 residues in the CDR3. Trimming left V 4 bases short and J 14 bases short, with 11 bases between. The CDR3 protein is CASSWGLETF. CDR3 DNA: TGTGCCAGCAGTTGGGGGCTAGAAACCTTC.

This clonotype appeared many times. The V call is TRBV12-3 or TRBV12-4, the J call TRBJ2-7, with D uncertain. Deletions cut 4 bases from V and 0 bases from J, with 13 bases between. The CDR3 loop spans 15 amino acids. CDR3 bases: TGTGCCAGCAGTTCGAGCAGGACGAGCTCCTACGAGCAGTACTTC. Translated, it gives CASSSSRTSSYEQYF.

This clonotype has at least ten counts. The chain links TRBV11-2 to TRBJ1-1, with a possible D match to TRBD1 (5 bases). Trimming removed 1 base at V and 8 bases at J, with 11 bases between. CDR3 length equals 13 residues. Germline V gene data show CDR1 as SGHAT and CDR2 as FQNNGV. The CDR3 nucleotides are TGTGCCAGCAGCTTAGGGGGCGCGCTGGAAGCTTTCTTT. It yields the protein CASSLGGALEAFF.

V is TRBV6-5 and J is TRBJ1-1, with unresolved D. V was shortened by 0 bases and J by 3 bases, with 8 bases between the two germline ends. CDR3 length equals 14 residues. Germline V gives CDR1 MNHEY, CDR2 SVGAGI. This CDR3 reads CASSYSLQDTEAFF. The CDR3 bases are TGTGCCAGCAGTTACTCTCTGCAGGACACTGAAGCTTTCTTT.

This clonotype was picked up many times. The rearrangement links TRBV28 to TRBJ1-1, with a possible D match to TRBD1 (6 bases). Trimming removed 3 bases at V and 8 bases at J, with 16 bases between. The CDR3 is 14 amino acids. Germline values: CDR1 MDHEN, CDR2 SYDVKM. The CDR3 sequence is CASSFRQRGGEAFF. Written as DNA, the CDR3 is TGTGCCAGCAGTTTCAGGCAGAGGGGGGGGGAAGCTTTCTTT.

This clonotype showed up many times. The J gene is TRBJ1-5, the V gene TRBV6-1; possible D gene TRBD1, 6 bases. This CDR3 contains 16 residues. The germline V and J ends were trimmed by 5 bases and 0 bases, with 14 bases remaining between them. Germline V CDR1 and CDR2: MNHNS, SASEGT. The CDR3 DNA reads as TGTGCCAGCAGTCTGCGGACAGCTTATAGCAATCAGCCCCAGCATTTT. Residues: CASSLRTAYSNQPQHF.

This clonotype has just a few counts. This chain uses TRBV5-1 with TRBJ2-7; D is tentatively TRBD1 or TRBD2 (5 bases each). There are 15 residues in the CDR3. Germline CDR1 reads SGHRS; CDR2 reads YFSETQ. V was clipped by 5 bases and J by 0 bases, with 15 bases between them. CDR3: CASSHRDASSYEQYF. The CDR3 DNA is TGCGCCAGCAGTCACCGGGACGCTAGCTCCTACGAGCAGTACTTC.

The chain employs TRBV5-1 and TRBJ2-2; the D gene is possibly TRBD2 (6 bases). CDR3 length: 15 residues. CDR1 SGHRS and CDR2 YFSETQ come from the germline V gene. V was trimmed by 2 bases and J by 5 bases, leaving 13 bases between them. CDR3 coding DNA: TGCGCCAGCAGCTTTGCCGTAGGGAGGACCGGGGAGCTGTTTTTT. Translated, it gives CASSFAVGRTGELFF.

This clonotype was seen at least ten times. The chain uses TRBV11-3 and TRBJ2-7; 7 bases line up with TRBD1. The V segment lost 1 base and the J segment 5 bases; nucleotides outside the gene matches: 8. This CDR3 spans 15 amino acids. Germline-derived CDR1 and CDR2 are SGHNT and YENEEA. The CDR3 loop is CASSLGGTVSHEQYF. In nucleotides, the CDR3 is TGTGCCAGCAGCTTAGGGGGGACAGTAAGCCACGAGCAGTACTTC.

This clonotype turned up a few times. The chain carries TRBV27 and TRBJ2-5, with a weak D call TRBD1 (5 bases). CDR1 is MNHEY, CDR2 SMNVEV, per germline (reference sequence). This CDR3 is built from 14 residues. V was pared by 3 bases and J by 0 bases, with 8 bases between. The DNA for the CDR3 is TGTGCCAGCAGTTTGAAGGGGTACCAAGAGACCCAGTACTTC. Encoded protein: CASSLKGYQETQYF.

This clonotype was seen repeatedly, ten times or more. The V call is TRBV7-9, the J call TRBJ1-5, with TRBD1 matching 9 bases. The CDR3 spans 15 residues. The junction had 5 bases not matched to a gene; V was cut back by 1 base and J by 7 bases. Germline V gene data show CDR1 as SEHNR and CDR2 as FQNEAQ (reference sequence). The chain's CDR3 is CASSLVGTGLQPQHF. As DNA, the CDR3 is TGTGCCAGCAGCTTAGTCGGGACAGGGTTGCAGCCCCAGCATTTT.

The chain uses TRBV7-6 and TRBJ2-1; D assignment may be TRBD1 or TRBD2 (6 bases each). V was shortened by 2 bases and J by 6 bases, with 17 bases between the two germline ends. Germline-derived CDR1 and CDR2 are SGHVS and FNYEAQ. CDR3 size: 16 residues. The CDR3 reads CASSLSLRGLRNEQFF. CDR3 bases: TGTGCCAGCAGCTTATCCCTCCGGGGGCTGCGCAATGAGCAGTTCTTC.

This clonotype was counted at least ten times. The chain couples TRBV10-3 to TRBJ1-1, with D possibly TRBD1 on 5 matching bases. V dropped 4 bases and J dropped 1 base, with 7 bases sitting between them. The CDR3 sequence is 13 residues long. Germline values: CDR1 ENHRY, CDR2 SYGVKD. The CDR3 reads CAISVGGNTEAFF. The CDR3 bases are TGTGCCATCAGTGTCGGGGGGAACACTGAAGCTTTCTTT.

The chain joins TRBV5-8 to TRBJ2-2; D remains ambiguous. CDR1 and CDR2 from the germline V gene are SGHTS and YDEGEE. V was cut by 7 bases and J by 4 bases, with 17 bases left in between. The CDR3 runs 15 residues. The CDR3 region has the DNA TGTGCCAGCTCCTTCTTCGGTCCGGCCACCGGGGAGCTGTTTTTT. Its protein is CASSFFGPATGELFF.

This clonotype was seen only a few times. Here the CDR3 reads CASSARDYSGNTIYF. Written as DNA, the CDR3 is TGTGCCAGCAGCGCCCGGGACTACTCTGGAAACACCATATATTTT. V gene TRBV3-1 combines with J gene TRBJ1-3; perhaps TRBD1 as D (5 bases). Trimming removed 5 bases from V and 0 bases from J, with 11 bases in between. Germline CDR1 reads LGHDT; CDR2 reads YNNKEL (reference sequence). This CDR3 comprises 15 residues.

This clonotype appeared many times. V gene TRBV2 combines with J gene TRBJ2-7, with a weak D call TRBD2 (6 bases). CDR1 SNHLY and CDR2 FYNNEI come from the germline V gene. Trimming shortened V by 4 bases and J by 0 bases, and 10 bases separated the two germline ends. CDR3 size: 14 residues. The CDR3 protein is CASSVLGGSYEQYF. The CDR3 DNA reads as TGTGCCAGCAGTGTCCTCGGGGGCTCCTACGAGCAGTACTTC.

Ten or more counts support this clonotype. The genes are TRBV7-9 and TRBJ1-2; a weak D match, TRBD1 (5 bases). The CDR3 length is 15 residues. V dropped 0 bases and J dropped 4 bases, with 12 bases sitting between them. Germline V gives CDR1 SEHNR, CDR2 FQNEAQ (reference sequence). The CDR3 nucleotides read TGTGCCAGCAGCTTAGCGGGGGGAAAAGGCTATGGCTACACCTTC. It specifies CASSLAGGKGYGYTF.

This clonotype was detected many times. This chain connects TRBV9 to TRBJ1-2; tentatively, D is TRBD1 (6 bases). The CDR3 sequence is 14 residues long. The germline CDR1 and CDR2 sequences are SGDLS and YYNGEE. Trimming left V 4 bases short and J 6 bases short, with 16 bases between. The CDR3 coding sequence is TGTGCCAGCAGCCCCAGACAGGCCCCCAATGGCTACACCTTC. Residues: CASSPRQAPNGYTF.

This clonotype was picked up many times. The chain has TRBV6-1 and TRBJ2-5; TRBD2 agrees at 11 bases. Per the germline V gene, CDR1 is MNHNS and CDR2 is SASEGT. The ends lost 2 bases at V and 2 bases at J; junction bases unmatched: 7. This CDR3 has 17 amino acids. CDR3 in DNA: TGTGCCAGCAGTGAAATAGCGGGAGGGCACCTTCAAGAGACCCAGTACTTC. Encoded protein: CASSEIAGGHLQETQYF.

Notes on this clonotype: A single base separates this from a much larger clone, so it may be a read error. This chain connects TRBV7-3 to TRBJ2-5, with unresolved D. CDR3 length equals 15 residues. Germline CDR1 is SGHTA and CDR2 is FQGTGA. The DNA of the CDR3 is TGTGCCATCAGCCCCTTGTCACACAACCAAGAGACCCAGTACTTC. It translates to CAISPLSHNQETQYF.

This clonotype appeared a few times. The chain employs TRBV19 and TRBJ1-5; the D gene is possibly TRBD1 (5 bases). Germline assignment: CDR1 LNHDA and CDR2 SQIVND (reference sequence). V was cut by 8 bases and J by 7 bases, with 15 bases left in between. The CDR3 loop spans 13 amino acids. The CDR3 bases are TGTGCCAGTTGTAGGGTTCCAGGGCAGCCCCAGCATTTT. Translating it yields CASCRVPGQPQHF.

This clonotype was seen ten or more times. The V gene is TRBV28, the J gene TRBJ1-5; D is ambiguous. There are 14 residues in the CDR3. Germline lookup yields CDR1 MDHEN and CDR2 SYDVKM. V gave up 3 bases and J gave up 1 base, with 7 bases separating them. The CDR3 DNA sequence: TGTGCCAGCAGTTTGATGGAAAGCAATCAGCCCCAGCATTTT. It is translated as CASSLMESNQPQHF.

This clonotype was seen a handful of times. The chain employs TRBV4-1 and TRBJ2-7, with D perhaps given as TRBD1 or TRBD2 (6 bases each). Trimming left V 0 bases short and J 0 bases short, with 12 bases between. This CDR3 is built from 16 residues. Germline V gives CDR1 MGHRA, CDR2 YSYEKL. The CDR3 sequence: CASSQDRGPTSYEQYF. CDR3 in DNA: TGCGCCAGCAGCCAAGATCGGGGGCCGACCTCCTACGAGCAGTACTTC.